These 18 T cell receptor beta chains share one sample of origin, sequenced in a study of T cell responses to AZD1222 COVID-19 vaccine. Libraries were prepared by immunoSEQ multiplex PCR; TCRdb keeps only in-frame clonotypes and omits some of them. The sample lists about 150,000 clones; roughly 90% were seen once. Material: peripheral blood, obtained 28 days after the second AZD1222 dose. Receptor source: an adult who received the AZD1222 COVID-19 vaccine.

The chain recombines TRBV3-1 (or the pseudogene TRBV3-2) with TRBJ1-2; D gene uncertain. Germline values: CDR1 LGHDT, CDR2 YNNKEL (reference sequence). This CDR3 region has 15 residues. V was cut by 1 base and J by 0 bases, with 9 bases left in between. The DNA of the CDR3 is TGTGCCAGCAGCCAAGGGACGGTAGCTAACTATGGCTACACCTTC. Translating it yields CASSQGTVANYGYTF.

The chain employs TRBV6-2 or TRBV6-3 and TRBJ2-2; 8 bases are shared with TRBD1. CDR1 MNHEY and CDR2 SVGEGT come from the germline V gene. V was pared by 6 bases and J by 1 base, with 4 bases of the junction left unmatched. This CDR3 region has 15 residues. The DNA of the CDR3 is TGTGCCAGCAGCACCGGGACAGGGAACACCGGGGAGCTGTTTTTT. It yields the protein CASSTGTGNTGELFF.

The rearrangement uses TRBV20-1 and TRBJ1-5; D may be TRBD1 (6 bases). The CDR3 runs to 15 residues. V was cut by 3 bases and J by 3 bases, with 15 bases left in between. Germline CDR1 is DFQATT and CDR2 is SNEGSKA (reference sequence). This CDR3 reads CSASGLAGVNQPQHF. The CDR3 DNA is TGCAGTGCTAGTGGCCTTGCAGGGGTCAATCAGCCCCAGCATTTT.

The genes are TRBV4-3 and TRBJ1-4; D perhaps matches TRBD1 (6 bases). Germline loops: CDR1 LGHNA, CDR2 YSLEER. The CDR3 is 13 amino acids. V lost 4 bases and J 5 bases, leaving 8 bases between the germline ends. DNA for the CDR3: TGCGCCAGCAGCCCGGGACAAAATGAAAAACTGTTTTTT. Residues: CASSPGQNEKLFF.

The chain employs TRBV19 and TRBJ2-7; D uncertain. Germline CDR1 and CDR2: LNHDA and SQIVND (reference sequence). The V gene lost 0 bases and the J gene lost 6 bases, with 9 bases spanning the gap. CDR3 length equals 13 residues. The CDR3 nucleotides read TGTGCCAGTAGTATAGAAGGTAGTCGCGAGCAGTACTTC. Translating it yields CASSIEGSREQYF.

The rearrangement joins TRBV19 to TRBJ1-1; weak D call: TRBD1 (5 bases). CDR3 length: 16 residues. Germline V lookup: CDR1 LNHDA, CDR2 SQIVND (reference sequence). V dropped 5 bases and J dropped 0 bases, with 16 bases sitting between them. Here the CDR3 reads CASSLGRDLLNTEAFF. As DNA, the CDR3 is TGTGCCAGTAGTCTGGGCAGGGACCTTTTGAACACTGAAGCTTTCTTT.

CDR3 DNA sequence: TGTGCCAGTAGTTGGCAGGGGGCTGCAACTAATGAAAAACTGTTTTTT. The encoded protein is CASSWQGAATNEKLFF. The chain recombines TRBV19 with TRBJ1-4, with 8 nucleotides matching TRBD1. Trimming cost V 5 bases and J 0 bases; bases outside gene matches: 5. The CDR3 loop spans 16 amino acids. Germline V gene data show CDR1 as LNHDA and CDR2 as SQIVND (reference sequence).

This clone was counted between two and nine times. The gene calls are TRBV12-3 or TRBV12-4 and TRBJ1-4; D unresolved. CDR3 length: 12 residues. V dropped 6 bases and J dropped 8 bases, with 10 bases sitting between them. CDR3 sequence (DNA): TGTGCCAGCAGCCGGGGAGGGGAAAAACTGTTTTTT. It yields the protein CASSRGGEKLFF.

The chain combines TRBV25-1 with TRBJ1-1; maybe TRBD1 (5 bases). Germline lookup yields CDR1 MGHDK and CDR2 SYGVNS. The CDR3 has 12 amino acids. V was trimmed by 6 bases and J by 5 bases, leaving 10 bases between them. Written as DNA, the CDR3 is TGTGCCAGCAGCACCAGGGTTACTGAAGCTTTCTTT. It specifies CASSTRVTEAFF.

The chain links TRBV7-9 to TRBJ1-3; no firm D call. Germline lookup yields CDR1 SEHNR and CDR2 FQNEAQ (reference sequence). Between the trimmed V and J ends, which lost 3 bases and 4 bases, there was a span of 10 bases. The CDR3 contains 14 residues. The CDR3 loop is CASSFGYSGNTIYF. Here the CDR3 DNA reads TGTGCCAGCAGCTTTGGTTATTCAGGAAACACCATATATTTT.

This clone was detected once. The DNA of the CDR3 is TGTGCCACCAGCATTACAGGTTTTGCTTACAATGAGCAGTTCTTC. Protein: CATSITGFAYNEQFF. This chain connects TRBV15 to TRBJ2-1, with TRBD1 as a possible D gene (5 bases). Trimming removed 4 bases at V and 4 bases at J, with 14 bases between. Germline V gene data show CDR1 as LNHNV and CDR2 as YYDKDF (reference sequence). This CDR3 has 15 residues.

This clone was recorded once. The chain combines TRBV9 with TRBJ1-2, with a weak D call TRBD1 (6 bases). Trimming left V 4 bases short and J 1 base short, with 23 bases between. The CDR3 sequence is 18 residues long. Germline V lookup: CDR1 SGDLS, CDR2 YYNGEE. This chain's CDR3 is CASSPLPEGGRGNYGYTF. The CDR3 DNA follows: TGTGCCAGCAGCCCACTTCCGGAGGGGGGCAGGGGTAACTATGGCTACACCTTC.

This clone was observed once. Here the CDR3 reads CSASSLTQSDNSPLHF. CDR3 in DNA: TGCAGTGCTAGTTCCCTGACGCAGTCTGATAATTCACCCCTCCACTTT. This chain links TRBV20-1 with TRBJ1-6; D uncertain. Trimming took off 3 bases at V and 5 bases at J, with 17 bases between the two ends. Per germline, CDR1 DFQATT and CDR2 SNEGSKA (reference sequence). The CDR3 is made up of 16 amino acids.

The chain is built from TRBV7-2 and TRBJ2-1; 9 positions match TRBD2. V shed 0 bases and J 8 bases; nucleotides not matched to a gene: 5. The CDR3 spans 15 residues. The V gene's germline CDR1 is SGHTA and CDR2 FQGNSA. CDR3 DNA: TGTGCCAGCAGCTTAGCGTCCGGGACTAGCCATGAGCAGTTCTTC. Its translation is CASSLASGTSHEQFF.

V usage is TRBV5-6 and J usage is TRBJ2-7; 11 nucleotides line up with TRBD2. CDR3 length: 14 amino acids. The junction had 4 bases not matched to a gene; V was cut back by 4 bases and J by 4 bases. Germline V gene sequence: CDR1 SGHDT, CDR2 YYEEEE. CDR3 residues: CASSSSGRAYEQYF. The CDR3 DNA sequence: TGTGCCAGCAGCAGTAGCGGGAGGGCGTACGAGCAGTACTTC.

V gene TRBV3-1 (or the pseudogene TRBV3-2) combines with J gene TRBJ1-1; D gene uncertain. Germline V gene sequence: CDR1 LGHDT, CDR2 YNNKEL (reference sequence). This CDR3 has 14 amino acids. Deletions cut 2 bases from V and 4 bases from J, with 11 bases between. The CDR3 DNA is TGTGCCAGCAGCCAATTTTCGACTGGCACTGAAGCTTTCTTT. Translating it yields CASSQFSTGTEAFF.

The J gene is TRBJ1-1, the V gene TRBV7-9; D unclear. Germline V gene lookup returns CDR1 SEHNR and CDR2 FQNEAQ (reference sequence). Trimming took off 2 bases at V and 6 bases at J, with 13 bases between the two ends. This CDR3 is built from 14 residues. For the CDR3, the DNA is TGTGCCAGCAGCTTACCGGGAATTAGCGCTGAAGCTTTCTTT. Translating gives CASSLPGISAEAFF.

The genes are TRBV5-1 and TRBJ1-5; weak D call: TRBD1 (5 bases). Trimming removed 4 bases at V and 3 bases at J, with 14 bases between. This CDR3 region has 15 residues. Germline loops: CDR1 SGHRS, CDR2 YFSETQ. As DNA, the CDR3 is TGCGCCAGCAGCCCGGGGGAGGGGCACAATCAGCCCCAGCATTTT. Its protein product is CASSPGEGHNQPQHF. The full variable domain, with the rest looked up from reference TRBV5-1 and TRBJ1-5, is KAGVTQTPRYLIKTRGQQVTLSCSPISGHRSVSWYQQTPGQGLQFLFEYFSETQRNKGNFPGRFSGRQFSNSRSEMNVSTLELGDSALYLCASSPGEGHNQPQHFGDGTRLSIL.